The entry below gives a single T cell receptor beta chain sequence along with its context. This clone's antigen is unknown. Qualities for individual bases were not recorded, and no much larger clone is one base off. Using the deep immunoSEQ assay, multiplex PCR amplified TCR CDR3 regions from genomic DNA. Extracted genomic DNA from each cell subset was spread evenly across all wells of several immunoSEQ 96-well plates, with each plate serving as a replicate. Each replicate PCR for sorted subsets received about 210 ng genomic DNA, equal to tens of thousands of T cell genomes. Purified libraries were quantified with a Qubit 3.0 fluorometer, sized on a Bioanalyzer 2100, and re-quantified with the KAPA Library Quantification kit. Each immunoSEQ 96-well plate was sequenced on its own single-read 150-cycle Illumina NextSeq 550 flow cell. The published analysis was carried out like this. The immunoSEQ output contained only junctional sequences without quality scores, so filtering could not match that applied to full-length reads. Sequences were annotated with PyIR, a Python wrapper for IgBLAST v1.9, and V/J genes and CDR3 were assigned using IMGT germline references. Reads were filtered out if the reads had weak V/J assignments (E-value above 1e-6), no CDR3, stop codons, out-of-frame junctions, or ambiguous translated residues. A V3J clonotype was defined by an identical inferred V gene, J gene, and CDR3 amino acid sequence. Percentage overlap between repertoires was computed as shared unique clonotypes divided by the size of the smaller repertoire. Repertoire richness was assessed with RTK rarefaction, the Chao1 estimator, and Recon v2.1 estimates of unobserved clonotypes. For all TCRbeta clonotypes obtained by the gDNA method from a few donors, generation probabilities were computed with OLGA. This is the immuneACCESS table as TCRdb keeps it, with only in-frame sequences that have V and J called. A part of the clones is gone; compared with another copy, unresolved V genes explain less than half, and the rest is unexplained. V, J and clone size are taken as reported in that table, and D and trimming were inferred from the DNA itself. This sample is represented by about 2.1 million clones; around 93% of them were singletons. Together, the top ten hold around 1.7% of the sample.

The entry originates in a study of shared clonotypes between healthy human individuals (dated by TCRdb to the early 2020s). Notes on the research overall: The cohort included a few men and two women between 18 and 49 years of age. Between about 0.85 and 9.5 billion PBMCs per donor were obtained by leukapheresis. To increase sequencing depth and limit assay-specific biases, different laboratories used diverse techniques to prepare libraries and sequence TCR repertoires. Per donor, three plates each were used for CD4 naive and CD4 memory, two for CD8 naive, and one for CD8 memory. Blood TCR repertoires of about five healthy adults were deeply sequenced to estimate repertoire size and the extent of clonotype sharing between individuals. Overall study results and their limits: Estimated clonotype richness was generally larger for naive than for memory subsets. Compared with non-shared clonotypes, clonotypes shared by all four sorted-subset donors had higher generation probabilities. Sharing across a handful of donors was observed for about 4.8% of naive CD4, over 3% of naive CD8, 2% to 2.5% of memory CD4, and about 0.38% of memory CD8 clonotypes. The genetic and exposure-history diversity represented was limited by the small number of donors. Pairwise subsampling led to the expectation that sequencing depth would affect the degree of clonotype sharing among donors. Sampling was restricted to blood, and TCR repertoires in tissues likely differ from the TCR repertoires found in blood. Incomplete sequencing was indicated by rarefaction of sorted-subset datasets, despite the large sequencing depth.

CD8 naive samples were obtained by positive selection for CCR7 among CD45RO-negative cells, yielding a CD45RA+CCR7+ population from which TemRA cells were excluded. The donors were healthy, HIV-negative adults with no recently reported acute infections or vaccinations. Only Caucasian adults living in Nashville, Tennessee, USA were represented among the donors. After blood collection by leukapheresis, PBMCs were isolated using Ficoll-Histopaque density gradient centrifugation and then cryopreserved in the vapor phase of liquid nitrogen. Analytical flow cytometry was used to check the purity and quantity of each magnetically sorted T cell population. Genomic DNA was isolated from each sorted fraction and quantified by UV absorbance on a Nanodrop 2000c. Its CDR3 holds 16 amino acids, cysteine through phenylalanine. The entry retains the CDR3 DNA only, 48 bases that are in frame from base 1. For CDR1 and CDR2, the germline V gene (reference sequence) lists MNHEY and SMNVEV. Trimming removed 0 bases from V and 1 base from J, leaving 12 bases between the germline ends.

The sequenced material came from naive CD8+ T cells from PBMCs. The sample's cell subset or site label, decoded: CD45RA+CCR7+. The source is a man aged 18 to 35 in good health. Some clones in this sample may be carry-over from other donors' samples. The V gene is TRBV27 and the J gene is TRBJ1-2; the D gene assignment is ambiguous. The CDR3 has the sequence CASSLSEGTINYGYTF. At the DNA level, the sequence is TGTGCCAGCAGTTTATCGGAGGGAACCATTAACTATGGCTACACCTTC.